Sequencing of this T cell receptor beta chain was carried out in a study of shared clonotypes between healthy human individuals. Study-wide results and caveats: Richness estimates generally favored naive over memory subsets. In contrast to clonotypes shared by all four donors, non-shared clonotypes had lower generation probabilities.

Method: immunoSEQ multiplex PCR; TCRdb's copy keeps in-frame clones and lacks some. The sample has some 2.1 million clones, over 85% seen once. The CDR3 totals 16 residues. V gave up 4 bases and J gave up 3 bases; unmatched junction bases: 3. CDR1 SGHRS and CDR2 YFSETQ come from the germline V gene. In the case of this clone: What it binds is not known. The identical CDR3 is also encoded by other nucleotide sequences in the sample.

This chain links TRBV5-1 with TRBJ2-3; 15 bases fit TRBD2. This TCR came from a man in his late teens or twenties in good health. Sequenced input: naive CD4+ T cells sorted from blood. Subset specified: CD45RA+ positively selected. The CDR3, as DNA: TGCGCCAGCAGCCCCGGACTAGCGGGGGGGACAGATACGCAGTATTTT. Translating gives CASSPGLAGGTDTQYF.